The rows below give T cell receptor beta chains drawn from one sample of a study. TCRdb fed the 5' RACE reads into MiXCR, producing one record per CDR3 protein. The table lists 11,000 or so distinct CDR3 sequences, 27% of them singletons, with 2.5% to 3% in the top ten. The sample comprised Tregs sorted from a lymph node. Source of these receptors: a female donor with breast cancer. Both conserved end residues are part of each CDR3. Fields, in order: V gene, clone size, J gene, D gene, CDR3 protein, CDR3 DNA. The D gene is left open where the match is weak. Not every row has a clone size; where given, it reads once, few, many or a size class.

V: TRBV4-1; size: medium-sized; J: TRBJ2-6; D: TRBD1; CDR3: CASSHGGRGSSGANVLTF; DNA: TGCGCCAGCAGCCATGGCGGCAGGGGGAGCTCTGGGGCCAACGTCCTGACTTTC
V: TRBV5-1; size: few; J: TRBJ2-2; D: TRBD1; CDR3: CASSLDLRQGGTGELFF; DNA: TGCGCCAGCAGCTTGGATCTTCGACAGGGTGGTACCGGGGAGCTGTTTTTT
V: TRBV6-5; size: few; J: TRBJ2-3; D: NA; CDR3: CASSSGDTQYF; DNA: TGTGCCAGCAGTTCTGGGGATACGCAGTATTTT
V: TRBV5-1; size: medium-sized; J: TRBJ1-1; D: NA; CDR3: CASSTGDSAFMNTEAFF; DNA: TGCGCCAGCAGCACCGGGGACTCAGCCTTCATGAACACTGAAGCTTTCTTT
V: TRBV7-3; size: NA; J: TRBJ2-1; D: TRBD2; CDR3: CASSLTSGRPYNEQFF; DNA: TGTGCCAGCAGCTTAACTAGCGGGAGACCCTACAATGAGCAGTTCTTC
V: TRBV20-1; size: medium-sized; J: TRBJ2-1; D: NA; CDR3: CSARRVDYNEQFF; DNA: TGCAGTGCTAGGAGGGTGGACTACAATGAGCAGTTCTTC
V: TRBV20-1; size: NA; J: TRBJ1-5; D: NA; CDR3: CSARASNQPQHF; DNA: TGCAGTGCTAGAGCCAGCAATCAGCCCCAGCATTTT
V: TRBV20-1; size: NA; J: TRBJ2-3; D: NA; CDR3: CSAPVPTRFTDTQYF; DNA: TGCAGTGCTCCAGTCCCGACCAGGTTCACAGATACGCAGTATTTT
V: TRBV25-1; size: many; J: TRBJ2-7; D: TRBD1; CDR3: CASSGQTGGYLGEQYF; DNA: TGTGCCAGCAGTGGACAGACAGGGGGCTACCTCGGTGAGCAGTACTTC
V: TRBV6-5; size: NA; J: TRBJ2-1; D: NA; CDR3: CASSYRLAGSSYNEQFF; DNA: TGTGCCAGCAGTTACCGGTTGGCGGGGAGCTCCTACAATGAGCAGTTCTTC
V: TRBV5-1; size: NA; J: TRBJ2-5; D: NA; CDR3: CASSQWGQETQYF; DNA: TGCGCCAGCAGCCAATGGGGACAAGAGACCCAGTACTTC
V: TRBV20-1; size: many; J: TRBJ2-7; D: TRBD2; CDR3: CSARKAGSYEQYF; DNA: TGCAGTGCTAGAAAAGCGGGATCCTACGAGCAGTACTTC
V: TRBV6-5; size: NA; J: TRBJ1-3; D: TRBD1; CDR3: CASRPQGSGNTIYF; DNA: TGTGCCAGCAGACCACAGGGGTCGGGAAACACCATATATTTT
V: TRBV24-1; size: many; J: TRBJ2-7; D: TRBD1; CDR3: CATSDRGQGVYEQYF; DNA: TGTGCCACCAGTGATAGGGGACAGGGGGTATACGAGCAGTACTTC
V: TRBV20-1; size: NA; J: TRBJ2-1; D: NA; CDR3: CSALAKTYNEQLF; DNA: TGCAGTGCCCTAGCGAAGACCTACAATGAGCAGCTCTTC
V: TRBV12-3/TRBV12-4; size: few; J: TRBJ1-1; D: TRBD1; CDR3: CASNPGQGLSTEAFF; DNA: TGTGCCAGCAACCCGGGACAGGGCCTGAGCACTGAAGCTTTCTTT
V: TRBV29-1; size: few; J: TRBJ2-5; D: TRBD1; CDR3: CSVEGQYQETQYF; DNA: TGCAGCGTTGAGGGACAGTACCAAGAGACCCAGTACTTC
V: TRBV19; size: medium-sized; J: TRBJ1-1; D: NA; CDR3: CASTEIGDTEAFF; DNA: TGTGCCAGTACCGAAATAGGGGACACTGAAGCTTTCTTT
V: TRBV7-3; size: many; J: TRBJ2-1; D: TRBD2; CDR3: CASSLLGGRLYNEQFF; DNA: TGTGCCAGCAGCTTACTGGGCGGGAGGCTTTACAATGAGCAGTTCTTC
V: TRBV20-1; size: medium-sized; J: TRBJ1-2; D: TRBD1; CDR3: CSAHSRGLGGYTF; DNA: TGCAGTGCTCATTCGAGGGGGCTGGGAGGCTACACCTTC
V: TRBV5-1; size: medium-sized; J: TRBJ2-1; D: NA; CDR3: CASSPGPNSNEQFF; DNA: TGCGCCAGCAGCCCGGGACCCAATAGTAATGAGCAGTTCTTC
V: TRBV5-1; size: medium-sized; J: TRBJ2-7; D: NA; CDR3: CASSLEGENYEQYF; DNA: TGCGCCAGCAGCTTGGAGGGGGAAAACTACGAGCAGTACTTC
V: TRBV24-1; size: NA; J: TRBJ1-1; D: TRBD1; CDR3: CATSGTDTEAFF; DNA: TGTGCCACCAGCGGGACAGACACTGAAGCTTTCTTT
V: TRBV19; size: once; J: TRBJ1-1; D: NA; CDR3: CASKAQGYRGTGAFF; DNA: TGTGCCAGCAAGGCGCAGGGGTATCGCGGGACTGGAGCTTTCTTT
V: TRBV20-1; size: many; J: TRBJ2-3; D: TRBD2; CDR3: CSAASVEREGFDTQYF; DNA: TGCAGTGCTGCCTCCGTCGAGCGGGAGGGGTTCGATACGCAGTATTTT